The clone carrying this T cell receptor beta chain was counted once. The antigen is undetermined. To release intraepithelial and lamina propria lymphocytes, the graft tissue was processed. The CDR3 contains 19 residues. The V segment lost 0 bases and the J segment 0 bases; nucleotides outside the gene matches: 9. Per the germline V gene, CDR1 is PRHDT and CDR2 is FYEKMQ (reference sequence). The source of the sample is a study of graft-versus-host responses after intestinal transplantation. On the study more broadly: All recipients got anti-thymocyte globulin induction, then tacrolimus and steroids for approximately 3 years. Study conclusions and caveats: Some GvH clones appeared in ileal mucosa or blood before recipient bone marrow. Allografts from individuals with graft-donor T cell macrochimerism displayed high graft-versus-host to host-versus-graft clonal ratios.

Libraries were prepared by immunoSEQ multiplex PCR; TCRdb keeps only in-frame clonotypes and omits some of them. The top ten clones hold around 1.8% of a sample with some 66,000 clones, around 90% of them seen once. Sequenced material: ileum tissue, taken less than 400 days after transplant. This sequence joins TRBV13 and TRBJ2-3; 10 nucleotides line up with TRBD2. The source of this sequence is a human patient who received an intestinal transplant, so some T cells may come from the graft donor. The CDR3 DNA sequence: TGTGCCAGCAGCTTAGGCCGGCTAGCGGGAGCTGCTAGCACAGATACGCAGTATTTT. It specifies CASSLGRLAGAASTDTQYF.